The 6 T cell receptor beta chains below were found in one sample sequenced in a study of T cell responses to AZD1222 COVID-19 vaccine. TCRdb's table, derived via immunoSEQ multiplex PCR, lists solely in-frame clones and lacks some. Among 150,000 to 200,000 clones listed, just over 90% were seen once. The sequencing used peripheral blood, collected on day 0 of AZD1222 vaccination. The receptors shown here come from an adult in good health.

The gene calls are TRBV7-6 and TRBJ1-1; 9 bases align to TRBD1. Germline CDR1 is SGHVS and CDR2 is FNYEAQ. Trimming at V came to 5 bases and at J to 11 bases, leaving 15 bases not matched to a gene. The CDR3 has 15 residues. The CDR3 bases are TGTGCCAGCAGCCCAGGAGCTGACAGGGGGTGGCATGCTTTCTTT. It specifies CASSPGADRGWHAFF.

This rearrangement joins TRBV6-5 to TRBJ1-2, with 7 bases fitting TRBD1. Germline lookup yields CDR1 MNHEY and CDR2 SVGAGI. With 0 bases clipped from V and 8 bases from J, the junction kept 9 bases outside the gene matches. The CDR3 consists of 15 residues. CDR3 protein: CASSYSRQGMAGYTF. The CDR3 DNA is TGTGCCAGCAGTTACTCCAGACAGGGTATGGCCGGCTACACCTTC.

The rearrangement uses TRBV12-5 and TRBJ1-1; D unresolved. The V gene's germline CDR1 is LGHNT and CDR2 FRNRAP. Trimming stripped 7 bases from V and 0 bases from J, with 12 bases between. This CDR3 spans 14 amino acids. CDR3 loop: CASALGALNTEAFF. Written as DNA, the CDR3 is TGTGCTAGTGCCCTCGGAGCGTTGAACACTGAAGCTTTCTTT.

V is TRBV27 and J is TRBJ2-7; no clear D gene. The V gene lost 4 bases and the J gene lost 3 bases, with 10 bases spanning the gap. Looked up from germline, CDR1 is MNHEY and CDR2 is SMNVEV (reference sequence). The CDR3 runs 13 residues. CDR3 DNA: TGTGCCAGCAGTTCCCCCGTTGACTACGAGCAGTACTTC. Residues: CASSSPVDYEQYF.

The CDR3 sequence: CASSPTGRLYEQYF. For the CDR3, the DNA is TGTGCCAGCAGCCCGACCGGCAGGCTATACGAGCAGTACTTC. The chain carries TRBV5-5 and TRBJ2-7; D call uncertain. The CDR3 is 14 amino acids. The germline gives CDR1 SGHKS, CDR2 YYEKEE (reference sequence). With 4 bases removed from V and 4 bases from J, the gap between germline ends came to 15 bases.

The V gene is TRBV29-1, the J gene TRBJ1-1; TRBD1 agrees at 9 bases. This CDR3 is 12 amino acids long. Germline V gene data show CDR1 as SQVTM and CDR2 as ANQGSEA. The CDR3 is CRADRGNTEAFF. The CDR3 bases are TGCAGAGCGGACAGGGGGAACACTGAAGCTTTCTTT.